The clone carrying this TCR beta chain was seen many times. Via MiXCR, TCRdb re-called the reads, giving one row per CDR3 protein. The profile covers under 600,000 distinct CDR3 sequences, with more than 15% appearing a single time and 20% to 30% taken by the ten largest. The germline CDR1 and CDR2 sequences are MDHEN and SYDVKM. V lost 5 bases and J lost 2, with 32 bases in between. The CDR3 length is 21 residues. These data come from a study of T cell repertoires in cytomegalovirus infection. Background on the study: A matching HLA type, together with CMV infection, was signaled by public TCR beta signatures.

The V gene is TRBV28, the J gene TRBJ2-3; the D gene is possibly TRBD1 (6 bases). The sequence was obtained from a human donor in good health (CMV status not recorded). Some clones in this sample may be carry-over from other donors' samples. Sequenced: CD8+ T cells from PBMCs. CDR3 sequence: CASSPLVRNLLAGQFTDTQYF. DNA of the CDR3: TGTGCCAGCAGTCCGCTCGTCCGCAACCTGTTGGCCGGACAGTTCACAGATACGCAGTATTTT.